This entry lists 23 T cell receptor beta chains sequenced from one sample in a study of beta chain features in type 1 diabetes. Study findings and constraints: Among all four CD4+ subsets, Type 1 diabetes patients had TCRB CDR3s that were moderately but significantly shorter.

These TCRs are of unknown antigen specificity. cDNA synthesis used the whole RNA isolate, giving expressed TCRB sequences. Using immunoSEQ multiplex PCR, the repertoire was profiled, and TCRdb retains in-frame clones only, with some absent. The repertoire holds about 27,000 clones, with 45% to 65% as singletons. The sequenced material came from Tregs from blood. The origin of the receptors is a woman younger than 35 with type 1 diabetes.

In nucleotides, the CDR3 is TGTGCCAGCAGCTTTCAGGGTGGCGGGGAGCTGTTTTTT. Its protein product is CASSFQGGGELFF. The chain recombines TRBV11-2 with TRBJ2-2; D is perhaps TRBD1 (5 bases). The V end was cut by 3 bases, the J end by 7 bases, with 9 bases between. Germline lookup yields CDR1 SGHAT and CDR2 FQNNGV. The CDR3 consists of 13 residues.

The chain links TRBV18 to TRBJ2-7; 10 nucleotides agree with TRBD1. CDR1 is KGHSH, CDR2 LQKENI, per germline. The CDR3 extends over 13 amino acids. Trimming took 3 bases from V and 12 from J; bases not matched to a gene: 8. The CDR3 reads CASSPSRDRGPYV. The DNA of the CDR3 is TGTGCCAGCTCACCGTCCCGGGACAGGGGCCCGTACGTC.

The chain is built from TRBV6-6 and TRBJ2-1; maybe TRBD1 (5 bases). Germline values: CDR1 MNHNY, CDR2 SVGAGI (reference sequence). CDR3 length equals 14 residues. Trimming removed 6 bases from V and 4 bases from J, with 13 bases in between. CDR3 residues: CASRDTLGYNEQFF. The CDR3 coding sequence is TGTGCCAGCAGGGACACGTTGGGGTACAATGAGCAGTTCTTC.

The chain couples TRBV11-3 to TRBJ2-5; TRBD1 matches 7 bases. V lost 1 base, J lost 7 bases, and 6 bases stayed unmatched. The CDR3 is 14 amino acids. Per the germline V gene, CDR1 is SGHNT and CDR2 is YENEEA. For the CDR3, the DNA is TGTGCCAGCAGCTTAGGACAGGGTAAAGGGACCCAGTACTTC. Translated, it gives CASSLGQGKGTQYF.

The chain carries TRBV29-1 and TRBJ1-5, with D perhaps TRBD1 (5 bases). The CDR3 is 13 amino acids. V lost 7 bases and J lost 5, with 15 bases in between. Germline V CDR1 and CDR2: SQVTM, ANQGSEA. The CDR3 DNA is TGCAGCGCCGCCAAGGGGAATGATCAGCCCCAGCATTTT. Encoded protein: CSAAKGNDQPQHF.

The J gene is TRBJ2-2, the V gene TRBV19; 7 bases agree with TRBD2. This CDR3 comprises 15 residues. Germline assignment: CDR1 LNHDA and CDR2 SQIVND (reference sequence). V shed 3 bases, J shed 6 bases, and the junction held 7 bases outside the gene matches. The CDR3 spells CASSMGGSYAGELFF. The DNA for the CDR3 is TGTGCCAGTAGTATGGGAGGGAGTTACGCCGGGGAGCTGTTTTTT.

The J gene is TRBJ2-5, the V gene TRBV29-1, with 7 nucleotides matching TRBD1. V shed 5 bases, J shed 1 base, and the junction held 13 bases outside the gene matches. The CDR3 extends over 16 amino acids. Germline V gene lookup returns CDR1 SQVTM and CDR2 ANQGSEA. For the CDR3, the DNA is TGCAGCGTTACCCCGATAGACCGGGACAGCCAAGAGACCCAGTACTTC. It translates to CSVTPIDRDSQETQYF.

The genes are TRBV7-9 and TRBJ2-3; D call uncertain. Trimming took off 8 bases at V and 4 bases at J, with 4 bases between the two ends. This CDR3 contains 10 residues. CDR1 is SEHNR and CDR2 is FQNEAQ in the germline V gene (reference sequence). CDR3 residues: CASHPDTQYF. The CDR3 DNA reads TGTGCCAGCCATCCAGATACGCAGTATTTT.

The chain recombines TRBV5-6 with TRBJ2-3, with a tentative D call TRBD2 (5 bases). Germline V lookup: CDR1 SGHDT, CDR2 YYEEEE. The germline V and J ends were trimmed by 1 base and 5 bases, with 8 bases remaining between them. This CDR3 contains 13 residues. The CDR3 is CASSLPGVDTQYF. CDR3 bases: TGTGCCAGCAGCTTGCCCGGGGTAGATACGCAGTATTTT. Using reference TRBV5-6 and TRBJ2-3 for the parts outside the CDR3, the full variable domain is DAGVTQSPTHLIKTRGQQVTLRCSPKSGHDTVSWYQQALGQGPQFIFQYYEEEERQRGNFPDRFSGHQFPNYSSELNVNALLLGDSALYLCASSLPGVDTQYFGPGTRLTVL.

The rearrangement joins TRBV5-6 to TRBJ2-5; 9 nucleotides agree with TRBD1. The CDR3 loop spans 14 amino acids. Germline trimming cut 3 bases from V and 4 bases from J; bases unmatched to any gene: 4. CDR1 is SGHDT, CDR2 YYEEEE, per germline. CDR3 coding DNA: TGTGCCAGCAGCTCGGGACAGGGAGGAGAGACCCAGTACTTC. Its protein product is CASSSGQGGETQYF.

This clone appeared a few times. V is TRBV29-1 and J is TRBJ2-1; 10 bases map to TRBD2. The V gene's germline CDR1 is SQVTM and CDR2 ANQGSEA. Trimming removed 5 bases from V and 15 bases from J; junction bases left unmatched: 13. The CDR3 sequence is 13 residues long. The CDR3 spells CSVRTSGNQPAFF. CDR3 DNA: TGCAGCGTTCGGACTAGCGGAAACCAACCTGCGTTCTTC.

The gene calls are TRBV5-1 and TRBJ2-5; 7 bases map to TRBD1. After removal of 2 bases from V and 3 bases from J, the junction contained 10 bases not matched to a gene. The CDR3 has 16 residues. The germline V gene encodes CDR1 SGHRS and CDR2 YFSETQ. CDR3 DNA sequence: TGCGCCAGCAGCTTTTTACCGACAGGGAAGGAAGAGACCCAGTACTTC. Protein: CASSFLPTGKEETQYF.

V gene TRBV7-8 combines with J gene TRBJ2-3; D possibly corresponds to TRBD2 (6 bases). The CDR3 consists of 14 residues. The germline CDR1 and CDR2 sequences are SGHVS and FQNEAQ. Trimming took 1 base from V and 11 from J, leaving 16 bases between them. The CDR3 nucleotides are TGTGCCAGCAGCTTAGAAGTGGGCGGGATTAAGCAGTATTTT. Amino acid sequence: CASSLEVGGIKQYF.

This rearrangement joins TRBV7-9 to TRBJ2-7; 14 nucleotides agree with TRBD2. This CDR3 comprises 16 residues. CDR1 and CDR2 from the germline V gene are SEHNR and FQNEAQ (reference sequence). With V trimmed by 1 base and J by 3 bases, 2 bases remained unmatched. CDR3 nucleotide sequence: TGTGCCAGCAGCTTAGGAGGGACTAGCGGGAGCTACGAGCAGTACGTC. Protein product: CASSLGGTSGSYEQYV.

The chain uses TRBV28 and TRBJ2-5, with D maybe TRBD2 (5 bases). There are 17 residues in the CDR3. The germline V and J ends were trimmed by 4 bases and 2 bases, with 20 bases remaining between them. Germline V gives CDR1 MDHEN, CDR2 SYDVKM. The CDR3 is CASSSGLSALQQETQYF. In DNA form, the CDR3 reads TGTGCCAGCAGTTCCGGACTTTCGGCCCTCCAACAAGAGACCCAGTACTTC.

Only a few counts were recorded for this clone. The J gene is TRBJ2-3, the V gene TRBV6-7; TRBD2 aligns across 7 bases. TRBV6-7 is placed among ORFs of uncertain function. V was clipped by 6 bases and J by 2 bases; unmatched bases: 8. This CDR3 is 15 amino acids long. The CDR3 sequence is CASRKDKRDTDTQYF. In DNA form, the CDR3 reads TGTGCCAGCAGGAAGGATAAGCGGGACACAGATACGCAGTATTTT.

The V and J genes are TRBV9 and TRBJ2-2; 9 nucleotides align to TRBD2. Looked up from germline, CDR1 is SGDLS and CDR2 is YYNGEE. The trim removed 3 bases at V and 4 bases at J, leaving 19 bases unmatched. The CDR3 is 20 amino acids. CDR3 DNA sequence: TGTGCCAGCAGCGGGTTAGCGGGAGCCCTCAGTCCCCTCCCCACCGGGGAGCTGTTTTTT. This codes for CASSGLAGALSPLPTGELFF.

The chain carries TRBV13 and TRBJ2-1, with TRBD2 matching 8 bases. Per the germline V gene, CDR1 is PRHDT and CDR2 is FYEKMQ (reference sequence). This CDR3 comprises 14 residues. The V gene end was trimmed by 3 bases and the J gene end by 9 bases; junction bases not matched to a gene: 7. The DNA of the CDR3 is TGTGCCAGCAGCTTGATCGGGAGGGCCAGTGAGCAGTTCTTC. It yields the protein CASSLIGRASEQFF.

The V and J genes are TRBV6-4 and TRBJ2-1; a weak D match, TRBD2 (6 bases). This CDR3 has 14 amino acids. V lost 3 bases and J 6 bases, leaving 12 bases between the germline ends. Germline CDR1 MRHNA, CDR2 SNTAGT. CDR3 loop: CASSERRESNEQFF. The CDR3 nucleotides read TGTGCCAGCAGTGAGAGGAGGGAGAGCAATGAGCAGTTCTTC.

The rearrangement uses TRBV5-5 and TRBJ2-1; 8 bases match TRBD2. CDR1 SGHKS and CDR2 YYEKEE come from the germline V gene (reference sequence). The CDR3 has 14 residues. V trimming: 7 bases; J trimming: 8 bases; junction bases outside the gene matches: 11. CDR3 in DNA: TGTGCCAGCCAAGCGGGAGCCCTCCAGGATGAGCAGTTCTTC. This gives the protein CASQAGALQDEQFF.

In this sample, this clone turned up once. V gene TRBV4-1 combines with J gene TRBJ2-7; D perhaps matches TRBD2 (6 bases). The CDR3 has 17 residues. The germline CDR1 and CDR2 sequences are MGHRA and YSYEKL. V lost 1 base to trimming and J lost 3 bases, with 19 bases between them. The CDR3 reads CASSQGRGDHRLYEQYF. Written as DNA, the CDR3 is TGCGCCAGCAGCCAAGGCCGCGGGGATCATCGGCTCTACGAGCAGTACTTC.

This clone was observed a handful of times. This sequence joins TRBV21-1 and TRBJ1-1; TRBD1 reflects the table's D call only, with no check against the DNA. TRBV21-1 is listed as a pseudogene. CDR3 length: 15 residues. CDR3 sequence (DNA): TGTGCCAGCAGCCTGCTTGACAGGGCGAACACTGAAGCTTTCTTT. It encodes CASSLLDRANTEAFF.

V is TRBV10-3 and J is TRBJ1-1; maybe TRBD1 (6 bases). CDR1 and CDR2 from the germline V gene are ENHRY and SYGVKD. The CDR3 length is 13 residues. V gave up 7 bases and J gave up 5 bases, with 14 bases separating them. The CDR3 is CAIMGTPGTEAFF. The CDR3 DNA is TGTGCCATCATGGGGACACCTGGTACTGAAGCTTTCTTT.